A single sample is the source of the 29 T cell receptor beta chains below, sequenced in a study of cytomegalovirus exposure and HLA in healthy donors (TCRdb year 2017). The receptor library was made with the immunoSEQ multiplex PCR assay. A mixture of 60 forward primers for TCR Vbeta segments and 13 reverse primers for TCR Jbeta segments was used in the multiplex PCR. TCRdb stores this immuneACCESS table with in-frame sequences only. Part of the clones is absent; in the studies checked, under half of the shortfall reflects unresolved V genes, and no reason is known for the rest. The sample data list over 150,000 clones, and 70% to 90% of these were observed just once. Jointly, the top ten make up roughly 5.5% of the sample. Sequencing was done on a sample of PBMCs. The receptors were gathered from a woman aged 40 to 50 in good health and CMV-seropositive.

This sequence joins TRBV7-9 and TRBJ2-1; D possibly corresponds to TRBD2 (7 bases). In germline, CDR1 is SEHNR, CDR2 FQNEAQ (reference sequence). Trimming stripped 5 bases from V and 9 bases from J, with 20 bases between. This CDR3 contains 15 residues. CDR3 protein: CASSPRGVGGGEQFF. The DNA of the CDR3 is TGTGCCAGCAGCCCGAGGGGGGTAGGGGGGGGTGAGCAGTTCTTC.

The V gene is TRBV6-6, the J gene TRBJ1-3, with 7 bases that match TRBD1. The trim removed 5 bases at V and 4 bases at J, leaving 8 bases unmatched. The CDR3 length is 15 residues. Germline CDR1 is MNHNY and CDR2 is SVGAGI (reference sequence). The CDR3 reads CASSGDRLLGNTIYF. The CDR3 DNA sequence: TGTGCCAGCAGTGGGGACAGACTTTTGGGAAACACCATATATTTT.

Only one count was recorded for this clone. The gene calls are TRBV18 and TRBJ2-3; 10 nucleotides align to TRBD1. J lost 1 base, V lost 2 bases, and 3 bases had no gene match. In germline, CDR1 is KGHSH, CDR2 LQKENI. This CDR3 is 16 amino acids long. This CDR3 reads CASSPGTGARTDTQYF. The DNA for the CDR3 is TGTGCCAGCTCACCAGGGACAGGGGCCCGCACAGATACGCAGTATTTT.

J is TRBJ1-1 and V is TRBV30; 8 bases fit TRBD1. The V gene end was trimmed by 0 bases and the J gene end by 0 bases; junction bases not matched to a gene: 6. Per the germline V gene, CDR1 is GTSNPN and CDR2 is SVGIG (reference sequence). This CDR3 has 16 amino acids. CDR3 nucleotides: TGTGCCTGGAGTGTACGACAGGGGACTTTGAACACTGAAGCTTTCTTT. Amino acids: CAWSVRQGTLNTEAFF.

V and J are TRBV6-5 and TRBJ1-1; D not certain. This CDR3 is 15 amino acids long. Germline V gives CDR1 MNHEY, CDR2 SVGAGI. V was trimmed by 6 bases and J by 5 bases, leaving 19 bases between them. In nucleotides, the CDR3 is TGTGCCAGCAGCCTCTCGTCAGGAGGAAAAACTGAAGCTTTCTTT. Protein product: CASSLSSGGKTEAFF.

V gene TRBV6-1 combines with J gene TRBJ1-3; D not resolved. V dropped 3 bases and J dropped 1 base, with 10 bases sitting between them. The CDR3 totals 15 residues. Looked up from germline, CDR1 is MNHNS and CDR2 is SASEGT. The chain's CDR3 is CASSDLAPSGNTIYF. In DNA form, the CDR3 reads TGTGCCAGCAGTGACCTGGCCCCTTCTGGAAACACCATATATTTT.

The chain carries TRBV2 and TRBJ2-3; TRBD1 matches 12 bases. Trimming cost V 0 bases and J 12 bases; bases outside gene matches: 13. CDR3 length: 17 residues. CDR1 and CDR2 (germline): SNHLY, FYNNEI. The CDR3 loop reads CASSEAIPGQGALCQYF. The CDR3, as DNA: TGTGCCAGCAGTGAAGCGATTCCGGGACAGGGGGCCTTGTGCCAGTATTTT.

The rearrangement uses TRBV5-4 and TRBJ1-2; TRBD1 agrees at 9 bases. V gave up 4 bases and J gave up 6 bases; unmatched junction bases: 10. The germline CDR1 and CDR2 sequences are SGHNT and YYREEE (reference sequence). The CDR3 is made up of 15 amino acids. DNA for the CDR3: TGTGCCAGCAGCGTCCCGGGACAGGGCGGAGATGGCTACACCTTC. It yields the protein CASSVPGQGGDGYTF.

This chain connects TRBV27 to TRBJ2-3; 9 nucleotides agree with TRBD2. The CDR3 spans 15 residues. Germline assignment: CDR1 MNHEY and CDR2 SMNVEV (reference sequence). V shed 6 bases and J 2 bases; nucleotides not matched to a gene: 6. CDR3 nucleotide sequence: TGTGCCAGCAGCCCTAGCGGGACTCCCACAGATACGCAGTATTTT. Translated: CASSPSGTPTDTQYF.

This chain joins TRBV4-1 and TRBJ2-1; 8 bases align to TRBD2. This CDR3 region has 19 residues. J gave up 0 bases and V 0 bases, and 10 bases lay outside the gene matches. Germline V gene sequence: CDR1 MGHRA, CDR2 YSYEKL. DNA of the CDR3: TGCGCCAGCAGCCAAGATTTTAGCGGGATCATTAGCTCCTACAATGAGCAGTTCTTC. Translating gives CASSQDFSGIISSYNEQFF.

The table lists this clone with a count of one. The chain is built from TRBV14 and TRBJ1-4, with 8 bases that match TRBD1. Germline V lookup: CDR1 SGHDN, CDR2 FVKESK. The ends lost 0 bases at V and 7 bases at J; junction bases unmatched: 7. The CDR3 consists of 16 residues. The CDR3 spells CASSQEPRTGFEKLFF. Here the CDR3 DNA reads TGTGCCAGCAGCCAAGAACCGCGGACAGGGTTTGAAAAACTGTTTTTT.

This clone was seen a single time. The chain links TRBV28 to TRBJ2-3, with 9 bases aligning to TRBD1. This CDR3 is built from 16 residues. After removal of 6 bases from V and 2 bases from J, the junction contained 9 bases not matched to a gene. Germline CDR1 and CDR2: MDHEN and SYDVKM. CDR3 amino acids: CASRNPGTGFTDTQYF. CDR3 DNA: TGTGCCAGCAGAAATCCCGGGACAGGGTTCACAGATACGCAGTATTTT.

The rearrangement uses TRBV27 and TRBJ2-3; 10 bases line up with TRBD2. The CDR3 spans 19 residues. In germline, CDR1 is MNHEY, CDR2 SMNVEV (reference sequence). The V segment lost 5 bases and the J segment 4 bases; nucleotides outside the gene matches: 18. The CDR3 nucleotides read TGTGCCAGCAGTCCTCATCTCCCCCCCAGCGGGAGGGCCCCAGATACGCAGTATTTT. This translates into CASSPHLPPSGRAPDTQYF.

The genes are TRBV11-3 and TRBJ2-5, with 8 bases lining up with TRBD2. This CDR3 comprises 13 residues. Germline CDR1 and CDR2: SGHNT and YENEEA. V was pared by 0 bases and J by 8 bases, with 2 bases of the junction left unmatched. The CDR3 sequence: CASSLEAGDTQYF. The CDR3 DNA reads as TGTGCCAGCAGCTTAGAAGCGGGAGATACCCAGTACTTC.

The chain has TRBV7-8 and TRBJ1-5, with TRBD1 matching over 7 bases. Germline lookup yields CDR1 SGHVS and CDR2 FQNEAQ. The CDR3 is 14 amino acids. V was clipped by 5 bases and J by 4 bases; unmatched bases: 5. For the CDR3, the DNA is TGTGCCAGCAGCCCGGGACAGATGAATCAGCCCCAGCATTTT. Protein product: CASSPGQMNQPQHF.

This rearrangement joins TRBV13 to TRBJ1-4, with D possibly TRBD1 on 5 matching bases. Germline CDR1 is PRHDT and CDR2 is FYEKMQ (reference sequence). V lost 3 bases and J lost 7, with 12 bases in between. This CDR3 comprises 14 residues. The CDR3 sequence is CASSFHYQGEKLFF. DNA for the CDR3: TGTGCCAGCAGCTTCCATTACCAGGGTGAAAAACTGTTTTTT.

This clone came up once. The chain couples TRBV6-5 to TRBJ2-5; TRBD1 might be the D (5 bases). The germline CDR1 and CDR2 sequences are MNHEY and SVGAGI. The CDR3 has 13 amino acids. Trimming removed 5 bases from V and 1 base from J, with 8 bases in between. CDR3 nucleotides: TGTGCCAGCAGTCAGGGTTTCCAAGAGACCCAGTACTTC. Translating gives CASSQGFQETQYF.

The chain has TRBV7-3 and TRBJ1-1, with D uncertain. CDR1 and CDR2 from the germline V gene are SGHTA and FQGTGA. This CDR3 comprises 14 residues. V was trimmed by 2 bases and J by 3 bases, leaving 10 bases between them. The CDR3 bases are TGTGCCAGCAGCTTATATGGCGGGGACACTGAAGCTTTCTTT. Protein sequence: CASSLYGGDTEAFF.

This clone was detected a few times. This sequence joins TRBV30 and TRBJ2-5, with 10 bases lining up with TRBD1. Germline CDR1 GTSNPN, CDR2 SVGIG (reference sequence). The J segment lost 5 bases and the V segment lost 4 bases, leaving 10 bases of the junction unmatched. The CDR3 has 15 residues. The CDR3 loop reads CAWKKPGQGYETQYF. DNA for the CDR3: TGTGCCTGGAAAAAGCCGGGACAGGGGTATGAGACCCAGTACTTC.

The chain recombines TRBV5-1 with TRBJ2-1, with 11 positions matching TRBD2. Germline-derived CDR1 and CDR2 are SGHRS and YFSETQ. CDR3 length: 17 residues. The ends lost 0 bases at V and 9 bases at J; junction bases unmatched: 11. The CDR3: CASSLGGTSGQLREQFF. In DNA form, the CDR3 reads TGCGCCAGCAGCTTGGGTGGGACTAGCGGTCAGCTTCGTGAGCAGTTCTTC.

The chain recombines TRBV7-2 with TRBJ2-5; D is possibly TRBD2 (6 bases). The CDR3 loop spans 14 amino acids. CDR1 SGHTA and CDR2 FQGNSA come from the germline V gene. With 0 bases removed from V and 4 bases from J, the gap between germline ends came to 9 bases. The CDR3 loop is CASSLARGIETQYF. The CDR3 region has the DNA TGTGCCAGCAGCTTAGCGCGGGGCATAGAGACCCAGTACTTC. The variable domain in full, with the rest retrieved from reference TRBV7-2 and TRBJ2-5, is GAGVSQSPSNKVTEKGKDVELRCDPISGHTALYWYRQSLGQGLEFLIYFQGNSAPDKSGLPSDRFSAERTGGSVSTLTIQRTQQEDSAVYLCASSLARGIETQYFGPGTRLLVL.

V usage is TRBV6-4 and J usage is TRBJ2-1, with TRBD1 as a possible D gene (5 bases). Germline assignment: CDR1 MRHNA and CDR2 SNTAGT. Deletions cut 6 bases from V and 0 bases from J, with 12 bases between. This CDR3 region has 15 residues. The CDR3 reads CASSAGYSSYNEQFF. The CDR3 DNA reads as TGTGCCAGCAGCGCAGGGTACAGCTCCTACAATGAGCAGTTCTTC.

This clone appeared a single time. The chain couples TRBV6-5 to TRBJ2-4, with 10 nucleotides matching TRBD1. The CDR3 has 13 amino acids. Losses at the gene ends were 6 bases for V and 7 bases for J; bases not matched to a gene: 3. In germline, CDR1 is MNHEY, CDR2 SVGAGI. The CDR3, as DNA: TGTGCCAGCAGCCCGGGACAGGGGAACATTCAGTACTTC. It yields the protein CASSPGQGNIQYF.

This sequence joins TRBV7-9 and TRBJ2-1; TRBD2 matches 8 bases. The V segment lost 6 bases and the J segment 8 bases; nucleotides outside the gene matches: 12. The CDR3 is made up of 15 amino acids. Germline lookup yields CDR1 SEHNR and CDR2 FQNEAQ (reference sequence). In DNA, the CDR3 is TGTGCCAGCAGTTTACCGGGACTAGTGGTCGATGAGCAGTTCTTC. It yields the protein CASSLPGLVVDEQFF.

J is TRBJ2-1 and V is TRBV9; tentative D call: TRBD2 (5 bases). This CDR3 is built from 16 residues. Germline values: CDR1 SGDLS, CDR2 YYNGEE. The V and J ends lost 3 bases and 5 bases respectively, with 18 bases between them. The CDR3 here is CASSDNQRWGDNEQFF. For the CDR3, the DNA is TGTGCCAGCAGCGACAATCAGCGGTGGGGTGACAATGAGCAGTTCTTC. Combining the CDR3 with reference TRBV9 and TRBJ2-1 gives the whole variable domain DSGVTQTPKHLITATGQRVTLRCSPRSGDLSVYWYQQSLDQGLQFLIQYYNGEERAKGNILERFSAQQFPDLHSELNLSSLELGDSALYFCASSDNQRWGDNEQFFGPGTRLTVL.

This clone was seen just once. The chain is built from TRBV27 and TRBJ1-5; D ambiguous. V shed 0 bases and J shed 3 bases, with 9 bases lying between them. The CDR3 covers 15 residues. In germline, CDR1 is MNHEY, CDR2 SMNVEV (reference sequence). The CDR3 coding sequence is TGTGCCAGCAGTTTATCGTCAGGTTACAATCAGCCCCAGCATTTT. As protein: CASSLSSGYNQPQHF.

The V and J genes are TRBV28 and TRBJ2-1; 14 positions agree with TRBD2. With 6 bases clipped from V and 8 bases from J, the junction kept 6 bases outside the gene matches. Looked up from germline, CDR1 is MDHEN and CDR2 is SYDVKM. The CDR3 runs to 15 residues. DNA of the CDR3: TGTGCCAGCAGGGGGACTAGCGGGAGAGGGGATGAGCAGTTCTTC. Translating it yields CASRGTSGRGDEQFF.

The V call is TRBV19, the J call TRBJ1-2; D remains unclear. The germline V gene encodes CDR1 LNHDA and CDR2 SQIVND (reference sequence). CDR3 length: 11 amino acids. V was trimmed by 9 bases and J by 4 bases, leaving 9 bases between them. The chain's CDR3 is CASLTGYGYTF. The CDR3 nucleotides read TGTGCCAGCCTAACGGGCTATGGCTACACCTTC.

This sequence joins TRBV2 and TRBJ1-5; D remains ambiguous. This CDR3 has 21 amino acids. Germline V gene data show CDR1 as SNHLY and CDR2 as FYNNEI. Trimming left V 8 bases short and J 4 bases short, with 36 bases between. The CDR3 DNA follows: TGTGCCAGCTCTCGTCGACCCCGTGAAAGTTTGGACTCCACAATTAATCAGCCCCAGCATTTT. Amino acid sequence: CASSRRPRESLDSTINQPQHF.